This T cell receptor beta chain was sequenced for a study of blood T cell repertoires in COVID-19. Study details: PBMCs, B-cell-depleted T cells, or T cells were the source of the cDNA or gDNA that made up the material.

Germline loops: CDR1 SGHAT, CDR2 FQNNGV. Trimming took 5 bases from V and 7 from J, leaving 27 bases between them. The CDR3 has 17 residues. In the original processing: It was from reference gene primer amplification that nucleated cell counts were estimated. Only in-frame clones appear in the TCRdb table, and some are missing; sequencing was by immunoSEQ multiplex PCR. V, J and clone size reflect that table, while D and trimming were determined from the DNA. The sample carries under 150,000 clones, 85% recorded once. This chain joins TRBV11-2 and TRBJ2-7; D perhaps matches TRBD2 (5 bases). Sequencing was carried out using peripheral blood. This TCR derives from a human donor in a cohort sampled during active COVID-19. CDR3 loop: CASSGLSSGFSPLEQYF. Here the CDR3 DNA reads TGTGCCAGCAGCGGCTTGTCATCGGGGTTTTCCCCCCTGGAGCAGTACTTC.